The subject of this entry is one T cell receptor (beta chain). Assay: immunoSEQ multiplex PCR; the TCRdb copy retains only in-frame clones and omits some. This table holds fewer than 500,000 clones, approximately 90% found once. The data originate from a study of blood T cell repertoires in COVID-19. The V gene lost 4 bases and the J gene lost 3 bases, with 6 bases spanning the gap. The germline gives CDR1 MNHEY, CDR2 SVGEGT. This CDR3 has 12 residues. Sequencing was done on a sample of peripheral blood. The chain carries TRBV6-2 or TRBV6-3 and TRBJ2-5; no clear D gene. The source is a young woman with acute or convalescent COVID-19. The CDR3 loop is CASSSRKETQYF. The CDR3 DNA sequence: TGTGCCAGCAGTTCTAGAAAAGAGACCCAGTACTTC.